This T cell receptor beta chain is drawn from a study of CD8 T cells in ankylosing spondylitis. To note about this clonotype: Its antigen is not identified.

Findings of the study overall: Made up of 7 to 9 highly homologous variants, a TCR beta motif appeared characteristic of ankylosing spondylitis blood. Earlier work had already found some motif variants in reactive arthritis synovial fluid and blood. Those disease-linked clones were CD8+; they were also relatively rare in peripheral blood.

For TCR beta, libraries came from quantitative 5'-RACE with molecular barcodes. MiXCR, applied by TCRdb to the 5' RACE reads, yields one record per CDR3 protein. The table has fewer than 250,000 distinct CDR3 sequences, around 24% seen once. J lost 7 bases, V lost 0 bases, and 15 bases had no gene match. This CDR3 contains 19 residues. Germline CDR1 reads SGHTA; CDR2 reads FQGNSA. The sequenced sample was blood, either unsorted or a sorted T cell fraction (not recorded which). This TCR was sampled from a male donor with ankylosing spondylitis or in good health (not recorded which). The chain recombines TRBV7-2 with TRBJ2-3; TRBD2 aligns across 11 bases. CDR3 sequence (DNA): TGTGCCAGCAGCTTAGCGTCTAGCGGGAGGCTCCTCACCGGGAATACGCAGTATTTT. Translated: CASSLASSGRLLTGNTQYF.